These 24 T cell receptor beta chains share one sample of origin, sequenced in a study of OX40 agonist ivuxolimab in advanced cancers. The protocol was immunoSEQ multiplex PCR, while the TCRdb copy is restricted to in-frame clones and leaves out a portion. The sample has about 48,000 clones; about four fifths are singletons. The sequencing used CD4+ or CD8+ T cells sorted from blood, collected in a trial of the OX40 agonist ivuxolimab. The receptors originated from an adult with an advanced solid tumor such as melanoma, head and neck, liver or kidney cancer.

The CDR3 sequence is CAISKGLAGRNEQFF. Here the CDR3 DNA reads TGTGCCATCAGCAAGGGACTAGCGGGGCGCAATGAGCAGTTCTTC. The chain employs TRBV10-3 and TRBJ2-1; 13 positions agree with TRBD2. The CDR3 sequence is 15 residues long. Germline assignment: CDR1 ENHRY and CDR2 SYGVKD. Losses at the gene ends were 6 bases for V and 6 bases for J; bases not matched to a gene: 5.

Notes on this clone: This same CDR3 is encoded by further DNA sequences in the sample. The chain links TRBV7-2 to TRBJ2-5; TRBD1 is a possible D gene (5 bases). The CDR3 length is 14 residues. Germline V gives CDR1 SGHTA, CDR2 FQGNSA. The V and J ends lost 5 bases and 2 bases respectively, with 12 bases between them. CDR3 sequence: CASSKGPQQETQYF. The CDR3 DNA follows: TGTGCCAGCAGCAAGGGGCCTCAACAAGAGACCCAGTACTTC.

The V gene is TRBV5-1, the J gene TRBJ2-5; perhaps TRBD2 as D (6 bases). The germline V and J ends were trimmed by 4 bases and 2 bases, with 12 bases remaining between them. Germline V gene lookup returns CDR1 SGHRS and CDR2 YFSETQ. The CDR3 is 14 residues long. The CDR3 DNA is TGCGCCAGCAGCCCGGGGACTCTACAAGAGACCCAGTACTTC. Translating gives CASSPGTLQETQYF.

J is TRBJ1-1 and V is TRBV19, with a weak D call TRBD1 (5 bases). V gave up 1 base and J gave up 6 bases, with 15 bases separating them. CDR1 is LNHDA and CDR2 is SQIVND in the germline V gene (reference sequence). The CDR3 is 15 amino acids. The CDR3 nucleotides read TGTGCCAGTAGTATAGGCGGGGGTCTAAATGCTGAAGCTTTCTTT. Translated, it gives CASSIGGGLNAEAFF.

The genes are TRBV6-1 and TRBJ2-7; 7 bases map to TRBD1. The V segment lost 10 bases and the J segment 3 bases; nucleotides outside the gene matches: 9. The germline V gene encodes CDR1 MNHNS and CDR2 SASEGT. The CDR3 runs 13 residues. The CDR3 DNA follows: TGTGCCACCACAGGGACAGACTACTACGAGCAGTACTTC. Its protein product is CATTGTDYYEQYF.

The rearrangement links TRBV12-5 to TRBJ1-2; 8 bases agree with TRBD1. The germline CDR1 and CDR2 sequences are LGHNT and FRNRAP. The CDR3 sequence is 16 residues long. With V trimmed by 4 bases and J by 8 bases, 15 bases remained unmatched. CDR3 loop: CASGSSASGGEQGYTF. The CDR3 DNA is TGTGCTAGTGGTTCCTCGGCCTCAGGGGGCGAGCAGGGCTACACCTTC.

On this clone: A junction end diverges from the germline sequence, so it may reflect a read error. This CDR3 reads CASSMDRREAQYF. CDR3 sequence (DNA): TGTGCCAGTAGTATGGACAGAAGAGAGGCCCAGTACTTC. V gene TRBV19 combines with J gene TRBJ2-5; D is perhaps TRBD1 (6 bases). The germline V gene has CDR1 LNHDA and CDR2 SQIVND (reference sequence). The CDR3 covers 13 residues.

The chain combines TRBV6-6 with TRBJ1-3, with D uncertain. The V gene's germline CDR1 is MNHNY and CDR2 SVGAGI (reference sequence). The germline V and J ends were trimmed by 2 bases and 4 bases, with 12 bases remaining between them. This CDR3 comprises 15 residues. The CDR3 reads CASSYLPGGGNTIYF. CDR3 DNA: TGTGCCAGCAGTTACCTCCCGGGTGGAGGAAACACCATATATTTT.

This clone was picked up one time. This sequence joins TRBV30 and TRBJ1-2, with a possible D match to TRBD1 (5 bases). The germline V gene encodes CDR1 GTSNPN and CDR2 SVGIG (reference sequence). Trimming cost V 4 bases and J 4 bases, with 10 bases left between them. The CDR3 consists of 12 residues. In nucleotides, the CDR3 is TGTGCCTGGATAGCAGGGAGCTATGGCTACACCTTC. Amino acid sequence: CAWIAGSYGYTF.

The chain combines TRBV7-2 with TRBJ1-1, with TRBD1 as a possible D gene (6 bases). Between the trimmed V and J ends, which lost 5 bases and 3 bases, there was a span of 25 bases. This CDR3 has 18 residues. Germline CDR1 SGHTA, CDR2 FQGNSA. The CDR3 here is CASSTGGWQGWSDTEAFF. CDR3 nucleotide sequence: TGTGCCAGCAGCACCGGGGGGTGGCAGGGGTGGTCGGACACTGAAGCTTTCTTT.

With regard to this clone: A junction boundary mismatches the germline segment, possibly from a read error. The genes are TRBV2 and TRBJ1-4, with TRBD1 matching over 7 bases. CDR3 size: 15 residues. CDR1 and CDR2 from the germline V gene are SNHLY and FYNNEI. The CDR3 protein is CASTEVASGGEKLFF. For the CDR3, the DNA is TGTGCCAGCACTGAAGTGGCGTCAGGGGGTGAAAAACTGTTTTTT. Variable domain in full (rest from reference TRBV2 and TRBJ1-4): EPEVTQTPSHQVTQMGQEVILRCVPISNHLYFYWYRQILGQKVEFLVSFYNNEISEKSEIFDDQFSVERPDGSNFTLKIRSTKLEDSAMYFCASTEVASGGEKLFFGSGTQLSVL.

The chain joins TRBV7-9 to TRBJ1-6; weak D call: TRBD1 (6 bases). V was shortened by 0 bases and J by 5 bases, with 11 bases between the two germline ends. Germline-derived CDR1 and CDR2 are SEHNR and FQNEAQ (reference sequence). The CDR3 sequence is 16 residues long. The CDR3 region has the DNA TGTGCCAGCAGCTTAGCGGGGGCCACCGATAATTCACCCCTCCACTTT. Protein product: CASSLAGATDNSPLHF.

J is TRBJ2-1 and V is TRBV27, with 11 bases that match TRBD2. This CDR3 is 16 amino acids long. CDR1 is MNHEY and CDR2 is SMNVEV in the germline V gene (reference sequence). V lost 5 bases to trimming and J lost 6 bases; unmatched junction nucleotides: 9. CDR3 loop: CASSRRSGGAGNEQFF. CDR3 DNA sequence: TGTGCCAGCAGTCGCCGTAGCGGGGGGGCTGGCAATGAGCAGTTCTTC.

The chain employs TRBV2 and TRBJ1-5; tentative D call: TRBD1 (5 bases). Germline CDR1 SNHLY, CDR2 FYNNEI. The CDR3 has 12 residues. The V and J ends lost 7 bases and 7 bases respectively, with 11 bases between them. DNA for the CDR3: TGTGCCAGCAACGACAGAAAACAGCCCCAGCATTTT. Amino acids: CASNDRKQPQHF.

V usage is TRBV6-6 and J usage is TRBJ2-7; TRBD1 matches at 8 bases. The CDR3 length is 13 residues. The V gene end was trimmed by 0 bases and the J gene end by 6 bases; junction bases not matched to a gene: 1. Per germline, CDR1 MNHNY and CDR2 SVGAGI (reference sequence). The CDR3 coding sequence is TGTGCCAGCAGTTACTCGACAGGGGCCGAGCAGTACTTC. It codes for CASSYSTGAEQYF.

The genes are TRBV7-9 and TRBJ2-1; 9 bases align to TRBD1. This CDR3 contains 15 residues. With 0 bases clipped from V and 10 bases from J, the junction kept 7 bases outside the gene matches. Germline CDR1 and CDR2: SEHNR and FQNEAQ (reference sequence). The CDR3 DNA reads as TGTGCCAGCAGCTTAGCGGGGGGGACAGGGAGCGAGCAGTTCTTC. It encodes CASSLAGGTGSEQFF.

This chain connects TRBV6-6 to TRBJ1-2; perhaps TRBD1 as D (6 bases). Trimming took off 6 bases at V and 2 bases at J, with 16 bases between the two ends. CDR1 and CDR2 from the germline V gene are MNHNY and SVGAGI (reference sequence). CDR3 length equals 15 residues. The CDR3 nucleotides are TGTGCCAGCAGCTCACAGGGAGGACGCAACTATGGCTACACCTTC. Residues: CASSSQGGRNYGYTF.

V is TRBV18 and J is TRBJ2-3; D uncertain. Trimming pared 3 bases from V and 6 bases from J, leaving 7 bases between. CDR1 and CDR2 from the germline V gene are KGHSH and LQKENI. The CDR3 has 12 residues. As DNA, the CDR3 is TGTGCCAGCTCACCTGCGCGGGATACGCAGTATTTT. It translates to CASSPARDTQYF.

J is TRBJ2-2 and V is TRBV5-4; D is perhaps TRBD1 (5 bases). This CDR3 is 17 amino acids long. Trimming took 0 bases from V and 0 from J, leaving 12 bases between them. CDR1 and CDR2 from the germline V gene are SGHNT and YYREEE (reference sequence). Written as DNA, the CDR3 is TGTGCCAGCAGCTTGGCCGTGGGGCGAGCGAACACCGGGGAGCTGTTTTTT. It is translated as CASSLAVGRANTGELFF.

This clone appeared a few times. V usage is TRBV6-1 and J usage is TRBJ2-7, with D perhaps being TRBD1 or TRBD2 (5 bases each). The CDR3 contains 15 residues. Germline values: CDR1 MNHNS, CDR2 SASEGT. Trimming removed 6 bases from V and 0 bases from J, with 15 bases in between. The CDR3 bases are TGTGCCAGCAGACAGGACTTACCAAGCTCCTACGAGCAGTACTTC. It codes for CASRQDLPSSYEQYF.

The gene calls are TRBV7-9 and TRBJ1-6; tentative D call: TRBD1 (5 bases). V was shortened by 5 bases and J by 7 bases, with 18 bases between the two germline ends. Germline V gives CDR1 SEHNR, CDR2 FQNEAQ (reference sequence). The CDR3 sequence is 16 residues long. CDR3 residues: CASSAAAPGGNSPLHF. CDR3 nucleotide sequence: TGTGCCAGCAGCGCAGCCGCACCGGGGGGGAATTCACCCCTCCACTTT.

This clone showed up just a few times. The J gene is TRBJ1-6, the V gene TRBV6-5, with D perhaps TRBD1 (5 bases). From germline, CDR1 is MNHEY and CDR2 SVGAGI. V was pared by 6 bases and J by 8 bases, with 17 bases between. The CDR3 sequence is 15 residues long. This CDR3 reads CASRFRRGGDSPLHF. Here the CDR3 DNA reads TGTGCCAGCAGGTTCAGGCGGGGAGGGGATTCACCCCTCCACTTT.

The chain links TRBV7-2 to TRBJ2-3; 7 bases fit TRBD2. This CDR3 comprises 15 residues. Germline CDR1 is SGHTA and CDR2 is FQGNSA. V was clipped by 5 bases and J by 1 base; unmatched bases: 6. CDR3 protein: CASSGPGGGTDTQYF. The CDR3 DNA reads TGTGCCAGCAGCGGCCCGGGGGGAGGCACAGATACGCAGTATTTT. Complete variable domain (other parts from reference TRBV7-2 and TRBJ2-3): GAGVSQSPSNKVTEKGKDVELRCDPISGHTALYWYRQSLGQGLEFLIYFQGNSAPDKSGLPSDRFSAERTGGSVSTLTIQRTQQEDSAVYLCASSGPGGGTDTQYFGPGTRLTVL.

This clone was detected only once. The chain couples TRBV30 to TRBJ1-5, with D maybe TRBD1 (5 bases). Germline V gene data show CDR1 as GTSNPN and CDR2 as SVGIG (reference sequence). CDR3 length: 15 residues. Deletions cut 5 bases from V and 0 bases from J, with 14 bases between. The CDR3 nucleotides read TGTGCCTGGGGTCTTAGGGGTACTAGCAATCAGCCCCAGCATTTT. Translating it yields CAWGLRGTSNQPQHF.